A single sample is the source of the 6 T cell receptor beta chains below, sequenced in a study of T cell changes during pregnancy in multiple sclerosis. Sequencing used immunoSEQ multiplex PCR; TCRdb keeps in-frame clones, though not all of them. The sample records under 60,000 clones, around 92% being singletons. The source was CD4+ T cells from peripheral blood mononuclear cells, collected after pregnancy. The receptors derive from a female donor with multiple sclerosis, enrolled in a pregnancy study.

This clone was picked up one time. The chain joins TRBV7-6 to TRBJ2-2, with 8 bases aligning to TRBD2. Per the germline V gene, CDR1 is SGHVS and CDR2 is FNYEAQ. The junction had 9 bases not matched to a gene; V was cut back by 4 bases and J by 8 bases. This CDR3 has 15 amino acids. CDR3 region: CASSSAASGSGELFF. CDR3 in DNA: TGTGCCAGCAGCTCCGCCGCTAGCGGGTCAGGGGAGCTGTTTTTT.

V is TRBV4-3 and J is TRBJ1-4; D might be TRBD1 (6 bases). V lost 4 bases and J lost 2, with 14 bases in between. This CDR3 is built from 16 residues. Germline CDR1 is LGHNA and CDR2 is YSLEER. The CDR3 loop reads CASSLSVRGTNEKLFF. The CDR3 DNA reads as TGCGCCAGCAGCCTTAGCGTGAGGGGGACTAATGAAAAACTGTTTTTT.

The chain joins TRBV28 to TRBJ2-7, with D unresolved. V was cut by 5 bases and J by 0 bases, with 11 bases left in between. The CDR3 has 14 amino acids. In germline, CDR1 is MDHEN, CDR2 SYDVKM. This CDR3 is CASSKQPDSYEQYF. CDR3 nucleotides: TGTGCCAGCAGTAAACAGCCTGACTCCTACGAGCAGTACTTC.

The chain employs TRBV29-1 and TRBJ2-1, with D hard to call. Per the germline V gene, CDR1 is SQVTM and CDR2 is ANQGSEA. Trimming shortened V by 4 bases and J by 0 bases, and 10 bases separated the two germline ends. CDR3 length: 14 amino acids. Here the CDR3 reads CSVGAPSSYNEQFF. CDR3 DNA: TGCAGCGTTGGGGCTCCCAGCTCCTACAATGAGCAGTTCTTC.

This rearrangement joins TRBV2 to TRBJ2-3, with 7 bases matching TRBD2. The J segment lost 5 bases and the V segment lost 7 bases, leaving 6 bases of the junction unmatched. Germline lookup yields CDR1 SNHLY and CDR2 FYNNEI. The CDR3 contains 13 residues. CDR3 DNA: TGTGCCAGCAACTCTTGGGGGGGAGATACGCAGTATTTT. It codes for CASNSWGGDTQYF.

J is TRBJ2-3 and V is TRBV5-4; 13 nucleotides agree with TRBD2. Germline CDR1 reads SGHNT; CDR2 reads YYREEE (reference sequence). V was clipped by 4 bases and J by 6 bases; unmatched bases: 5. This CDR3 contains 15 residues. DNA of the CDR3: TGTGCCAGCAGCCTCTGGACTAGCGGGAGCGATACGCAGTATTTT. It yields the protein CASSLWTSGSDTQYF.